The rows below give T cell receptor beta chains drawn from one sample of a study of blood T cell repertoires in COVID-19. TCRdb's copy holds only in-frame clones and misses some; the assay was immunoSEQ multiplex PCR. The repertoire includes approximately 70,000 clones, over 80% of them detected once, and roughly an eighth sits in the top ten. The sequencing input was peripheral blood. These receptors all come from a woman older than 75 with acute or convalescent COVID-19. The CDR3 runs from the conserved cysteine through the conserved F or W. A D gene is named only where the DNA matches it firmly. A clone size is listed for some rows: how often the clone was seen (once, few, many), or a class if it is expanded.

j_call clone_size v_call d_call cdr3_nt cdr3_aa
TRBJ1-4 . TRBV7-6 . TGTGCCAGCAGCTTAGGCTTGGGGGGTTCTAATGAAAAACTGTTTTTT CASSLGLGGSNEKLFF
TRBJ1-5 . TRBV6-2/TRBV6-3 . TGTGCCAGCCGTTCAAATTACAGGGAAAATCAGCCCCAGCATTTT CASRSNYRENQPQHF
TRBJ2-4 . TRBV28 . TGTGCCAGCAGTTTATTTAAGATAACGGGCATTCAGTACTTC CASSLFKITGIQYF
TRBJ2-1 . TRBV7-2 . TGTGCCAGCAGCTTGAGAGCTAGCCTAGCCAGATACAATGAGCAGTTCTTC CASSLRASLARYNEQFF
TRBJ2-2 . TRBV11-3 . TGTGCCAGCAGCTTAACGAGCCCAGGGGCCGGGGAGCTGTTTTTT CASSLTSPGAGELFF
TRBJ2-5 once TRBV7-6 . TGTGCCAGCAGCAAAGAGGGATGGCTAGGGTTGTACGCCCAGTACTTC CASSKEGWLGLYAQYF
TRBJ1-2 . TRBV3-1/TRBV3-2 TRBD1 TGTGCCAGCAGCCAAGAAGGACAGGGCTATGGCTACACCTTC CASSQEGQGYGYTF
TRBJ2-3 . TRBV6-4 . TGTGCCAGCAGTGAATTAGCATGGGATACGCAGTATTTT CASSELAWDTQYF
TRBJ2-5 . TRBV4-1 TRBD2 TGCGCCAGCAGCCATCTAGCGGGGAACCAAGAGACCCAGTACTTC CASSHLAGNQETQYF
TRBJ2-7 . TRBV5-8 . TGTGCCAGCAGCTTCAGGGGTTCCTACGAGCAGTACTTC CASSFRGSYEQYF
TRBJ2-5 once TRBV11-2 TRBD2 TGTGCCAGCAGCTTAGTCGAAGCGGGACAAGAGACCCAGTACTTC CASSLVEAGQETQYF
TRBJ2-2 . TRBV6-2/TRBV6-3 . TGTGCCAGCACCCCTCTGAGGGTTAACACCGGGGAGCTGTTTTTT CASTPLRVNTGELFF
TRBJ2-2 . TRBV7-9 . TGTGCCAGCAGCTTAGCTCGTAGAGGGACCGGGGAGCTGTTTTTT CASSLARRGTGELFF
TRBJ2-6 . TRBV10-3 . TGTGCCATCAGTGATGGGCCCGAGGGCTGGGGGGCTGGGGCCAACGTCCTGACTTTC CAISDGPEGWGAGANVLTF
TRBJ2-1 once TRBV5-6 . TGTGCCAGCAGGGCCCTGGTCAGCTACAATGAGCAGTTCTTC CASRALVSYNEQFF
TRBJ1-5 few TRBV5-6 . TGTGCCAGCAGCTTGGGCGGGGGGCCGCTTAATCAGCCCCAGCATTTT CASSLGGGPLNQPQHF
TRBJ2-6 . TRBV24-1 . TGTGCCACCAGTGATTATGCGGCGAGGGGGGCCAACGTCCTGACTTTC CATSDYAARGANVLTF
TRBJ2-5 . TRBV5-4 TRBD2 TGTGCCAGCAGCTTGGAACTAGCGGGAGACAAAGAGACCCAGTACTTC CASSLELAGDKETQYF
TRBJ2-1 . TRBV4-1 TRBD1 TGCGCCAGCAGCCATGTCGACAGGGGGAATGAGCAGTTCTTC CASSHVDRGNEQFF
TRBJ2-7 . TRBV11-2 TRBD2 TGTGCCAGCAGCTTAATCGGACTAGCGGGAGTCGAGCAGTACTTC CASSLIGLAGVEQYF
TRBJ2-1 . TRBV10-3 . TGTGCCATCACTGCAGTGGGGGAGGCCTCCTACAATGAGCAGTTCTTC CAITAVGEASYNEQFF
TRBJ2-5 . TRBV27 TRBD1 TGTGCCAGCAGTTCGGGACAGATATGGACGTACCAAGAGACCCAGTACTTC CASSSGQIWTYQETQYF
TRBJ1-5 . TRBV5-5 TRBD1 TGTGCCAGCAGCCAGGGACAGGGGGCAGATCAGCCCCAGCATTTT CASSQGQGADQPQHF
TRBJ1-3 few TRBV3-1/TRBV3-2 TRBD1 TGTGCCAGCAGCACGACAGGGGGCTCTGGAAACACCATATATTTT CASSTTGGSGNTIYF